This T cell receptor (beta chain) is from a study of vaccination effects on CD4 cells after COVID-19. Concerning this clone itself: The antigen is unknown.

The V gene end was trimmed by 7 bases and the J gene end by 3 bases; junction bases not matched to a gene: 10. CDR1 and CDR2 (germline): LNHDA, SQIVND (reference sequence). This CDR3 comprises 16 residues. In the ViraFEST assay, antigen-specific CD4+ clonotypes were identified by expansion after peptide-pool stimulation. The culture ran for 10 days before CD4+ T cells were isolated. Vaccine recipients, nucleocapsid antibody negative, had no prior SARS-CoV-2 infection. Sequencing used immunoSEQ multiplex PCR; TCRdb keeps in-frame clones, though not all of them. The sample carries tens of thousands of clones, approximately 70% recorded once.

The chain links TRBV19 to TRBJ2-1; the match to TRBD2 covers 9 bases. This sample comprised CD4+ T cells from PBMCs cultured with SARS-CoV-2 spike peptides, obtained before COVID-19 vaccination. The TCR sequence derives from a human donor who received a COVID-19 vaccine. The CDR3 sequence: CASMRGGRENYNEQFF. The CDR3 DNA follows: TGTGCCAGTATGCGGGGGGGGAGGGAAAACTACAATGAGCAGTTCTTC.